This T cell receptor beta chain originates from a study of blood T cells in healthy people across ages. Primers used in a second PCR of roughly 6 to 12 cycles were a sample-barcoded 5' primer and a J-beta primer mix. Sequencing of every sample gave 2.5 million or more CDR3-containing paired-end reads. MiXCR, run by TCRdb on the 5' RACE reads, gives a single entry per CDR3 protein. The table lists 650,000 to 1,000,000 distinct CDR3 sequences, 35% to 40% of them singletons. As for this clonotype: Its antigen is not known.

Aged about 6 to 100, donors were systemically healthy Caucasians from Russia. Germline V gives CDR1 ENHRY, CDR2 SYGVKD. CDR3 length: 12 residues. Trimming removed 6 bases from V and 8 bases from J, with 10 bases in between. The study, taken as a whole, reports: Versus aged donors, long-lived donors had higher diversity and more naive CD4+ cells.

The chain combines TRBV10-3 with TRBJ2-2; a possible D gene is TRBD1 (5 bases). The sequence was obtained from a young man in good health. Input material: blood. CDR3 bases: TGTGCCATCAGCCCGAAGGGGGGGGAGCTGTTTTTT. It is translated as CAISPKGGELFF.